Following are 14 T cell receptor beta chains from one sample sequenced in a study of T cell responses to AZD1222 COVID-19 vaccine. TCRdb's copy holds only in-frame clones and misses some; the assay was immunoSEQ multiplex PCR. Altogether under 150,000 clones are present, around 94% being singletons, with the ten largest covering roughly 10%. The material was peripheral blood, obtained 28 days after the second AZD1222 dose. These receptors were taken from an adult who received the AZD1222 COVID-19 vaccine.

The chain links TRBV13 to TRBJ2-6, with TRBD2 as a possible D gene (6 bases). The V end lost 6 bases, the J end lost 3 bases, and 9 bases lay between the germline ends. Germline CDR1 is PRHDT and CDR2 is FYEKMQ (reference sequence). The CDR3 totals 14 residues. In nucleotides, the CDR3 is TGTGCCAGCAGATCGGGGGTTGGGGCCAACGTCCTGACTTTC. Translated: CASRSGVGANVLTF.

The genes are TRBV25-1 and TRBJ2-5; unclear D gene. This CDR3 is built from 13 residues. Germline loops: CDR1 MGHDK, CDR2 SYGVNS. The germline V and J ends were trimmed by 7 bases and 4 bases, with 13 bases remaining between them. The DNA of the CDR3 is TGTGCCAGCAACTGGAGCCCGGGAGAGACCCAGTACTTC. Translated, it gives CASNWSPGETQYF.

CDR3 sequence (DNA): TGTGCCAGCGAACAGAATAATGAAGCTTTCTTT. Residues: CASEQNNEAFF. This chain links TRBV2 with TRBJ1-1; D not certain. This CDR3 contains 11 residues. V dropped 8 bases and J dropped 7 bases, with 11 bases sitting between them. Germline CDR1 and CDR2: SNHLY and FYNNEI.

The chain's CDR3 is CASSETASYNEQFF. In DNA form, the CDR3 reads TGTGCCAGCTCAGAGACGGCCTCCTACAATGAGCAGTTCTTC. This chain links TRBV18 with TRBJ2-1; D ambiguous. The CDR3 loop spans 14 amino acids. V lost 5 bases, J lost 0 bases, and 8 bases lay in between. Germline lookup yields CDR1 KGHSH and CDR2 LQKENI.

The table lists this clone with a count of one. V usage is TRBV6-5 and J usage is TRBJ2-7; weak D call: TRBD1 (6 bases). Germline CDR1 reads MNHEY; CDR2 reads SVGAGI. The CDR3 is 14 amino acids. V was pared by 6 bases and J by 0 bases, with 12 bases between. The CDR3 here is CASRVQGYSYEQYF. CDR3 DNA: TGTGCCAGCAGAGTACAGGGATACTCCTACGAGCAGTACTTC.

This rearrangement joins TRBV5-1 to TRBJ1-1, with no clear D. V was trimmed by 4 bases and J by 3 bases, leaving 7 bases between them. There are 12 residues in the CDR3. Germline CDR1 is SGHRS and CDR2 is YFSETQ. The DNA of the CDR3 is TGCGCCAGCAGCCCTGGTGACACTGAAGCTTTCTTT. Protein product: CASSPGDTEAFF.

V and J are TRBV11-1 and TRBJ1-5; 9 bases fit TRBD1. The CDR3 runs to 13 residues. In germline, CDR1 is SGHAT, CDR2 FQDESV (reference sequence). J was trimmed by 7 bases and V by 5 bases; bases with no gene match: 3. The CDR3 sequence: CASSPTGGQPQHF. The CDR3, as DNA: TGTGCCAGCAGCCCGACAGGGGGACAGCCCCAGCATTTT.

In its sample, this clone was seen once. CDR3 residues: CASRDRAGANVLTF. CDR3 DNA sequence: TGTGCCAGTAGGGACAGGGCTGGGGCCAACGTCCTGACTTTC. The chain links TRBV19 to TRBJ2-6; 8 positions match TRBD1. The CDR3 covers 14 residues. V lost 6 bases to trimming and J lost 2 bases; unmatched junction nucleotides: 0. The V gene's germline CDR1 is LNHDA and CDR2 SQIVND (reference sequence).

The chain is built from TRBV19 and TRBJ1-2; 10 positions match TRBD1. Germline assignment: CDR1 LNHDA and CDR2 SQIVND (reference sequence). Trimming at V came to 5 bases and at J to 2 bases, leaving 5 bases not matched to a gene. The CDR3 has 15 residues. The CDR3 spells CASSFPTGGNYGYTF. The DNA of the CDR3 is TGTGCCAGTAGTTTCCCGACAGGGGGCAACTATGGCTACACCTTC.

The V call is TRBV15, the J call TRBJ2-5; TRBD1 agrees at 9 bases. Looked up from germline, CDR1 is LNHNV and CDR2 is YYDKDF (reference sequence). V lost 5 bases and J lost 5; bases outside the gene matches: 9. CDR3 size: 15 residues. The chain's CDR3 is CATSWEQGAEETQYF. CDR3 bases: TGTGCCACCAGCTGGGAACAGGGGGCCGAGGAGACCCAGTACTTC.

V is TRBV4-3 and J is TRBJ1-6; tentative D call: TRBD1 (6 bases). The CDR3 is made up of 15 amino acids. Deletions cut 5 bases from V and 6 bases from J, with 14 bases between. Germline V gene lookup returns CDR1 LGHNA and CDR2 YSLEER. This CDR3 is CASSTDSIVNSPLHF. The CDR3 bases are TGCGCCAGCAGCACGGACAGTATAGTTAATTCACCCCTCCACTTT.

The gene calls are TRBV19 and TRBJ1-1; D not certain. CDR1 and CDR2 (germline): LNHDA, SQIVND (reference sequence). V lost 6 bases and J lost 6, with 11 bases in between. CDR3 length: 12 residues. The CDR3 coding sequence is TGTGCCAGTAGGCCGACGGCGGCTGAAGCTTTCTTT. As protein: CASRPTAAEAFF.

V usage is TRBV5-4 and J usage is TRBJ2-2; possibly TRBD2 for D (6 bases). CDR1 is SGHNT, CDR2 YYREEE, per germline (reference sequence). The ends were cut back, 2 bases at V and 5 bases at J, with 13 bases in the middle. This CDR3 has 15 amino acids. CDR3 amino acids: CASSLRGRKTGELFF. The DNA of the CDR3 is TGTGCCAGCAGCTTAAGAGGGAGGAAAACCGGGGAGCTGTTTTTT.

The genes are TRBV4-3 and TRBJ1-5; 7 nucleotides align to TRBD1. Germline lookup yields CDR1 LGHNA and CDR2 YSLEER. The CDR3 runs 15 residues. With V trimmed by 0 bases and J by 9 bases, 8 bases remained unmatched. CDR3: CASSQDQGDVRPQHF. Written as DNA, the CDR3 is TGCGCCAGCAGCCAAGATCAGGGGGATGTGCGGCCCCAGCATTTT.